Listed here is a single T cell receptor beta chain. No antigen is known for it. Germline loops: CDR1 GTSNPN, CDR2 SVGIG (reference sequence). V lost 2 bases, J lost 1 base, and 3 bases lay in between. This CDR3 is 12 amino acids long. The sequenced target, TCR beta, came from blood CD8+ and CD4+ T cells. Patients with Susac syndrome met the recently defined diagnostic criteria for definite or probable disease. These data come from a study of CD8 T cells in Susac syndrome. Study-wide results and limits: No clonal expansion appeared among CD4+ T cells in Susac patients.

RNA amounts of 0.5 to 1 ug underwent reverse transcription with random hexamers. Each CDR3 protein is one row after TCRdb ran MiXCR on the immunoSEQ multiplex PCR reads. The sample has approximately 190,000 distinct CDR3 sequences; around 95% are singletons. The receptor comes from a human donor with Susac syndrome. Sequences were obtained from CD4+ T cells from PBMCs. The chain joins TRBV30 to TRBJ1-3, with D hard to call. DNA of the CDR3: TGTGCCTGGAGTACTTCTGGAAACACCATATATTTT. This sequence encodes CAWSTSGNTIYF.